This T cell receptor (beta chain) was observed in a study of breast tumors, draining lymph nodes, adjacent tissues. TCRdb itself ran the multiplex PCR reads through MiXCR, one entry per CDR3 protein. The data show fewer than 200,000 distinct CDR3 sequences, around a third seen once. CDR3 size: 11 residues. Germline V gene data show CDR1 as DFQATT and CDR2 as SNEGSKA (reference sequence). This clonotype occurred once. Antigen: not known. Study-wide findings and caveats: Luminal-like breast cancer showed significantly greater tumor-nontumor repertoire similarity than basal-like breast cancer did. Tumor T cell lymph node origin was a supported hypothesis, not proven. Most tumor T cells seemingly derive from lymph node, then expand in tumor. Compared with lymph nodes, tumors were less diverse; compared with nontumor tissue, more.

Breast cancer patients provided tissue from their axillary draining lymph nodes. The chain carries TRBV20-1 and TRBJ1-2; tentatively, D is TRBD1 (5 bases). Sequenced: axillary lymph node tissue. The sequence derives from a female donor with breast cancer. Some clones in this sample may be carry-over from other donors' samples. CDR3 residues: CRTNGARGYTF. DNA for the CDR3: TGCAGAACGAACGGGGCTCGCGGCTACACCTTC.